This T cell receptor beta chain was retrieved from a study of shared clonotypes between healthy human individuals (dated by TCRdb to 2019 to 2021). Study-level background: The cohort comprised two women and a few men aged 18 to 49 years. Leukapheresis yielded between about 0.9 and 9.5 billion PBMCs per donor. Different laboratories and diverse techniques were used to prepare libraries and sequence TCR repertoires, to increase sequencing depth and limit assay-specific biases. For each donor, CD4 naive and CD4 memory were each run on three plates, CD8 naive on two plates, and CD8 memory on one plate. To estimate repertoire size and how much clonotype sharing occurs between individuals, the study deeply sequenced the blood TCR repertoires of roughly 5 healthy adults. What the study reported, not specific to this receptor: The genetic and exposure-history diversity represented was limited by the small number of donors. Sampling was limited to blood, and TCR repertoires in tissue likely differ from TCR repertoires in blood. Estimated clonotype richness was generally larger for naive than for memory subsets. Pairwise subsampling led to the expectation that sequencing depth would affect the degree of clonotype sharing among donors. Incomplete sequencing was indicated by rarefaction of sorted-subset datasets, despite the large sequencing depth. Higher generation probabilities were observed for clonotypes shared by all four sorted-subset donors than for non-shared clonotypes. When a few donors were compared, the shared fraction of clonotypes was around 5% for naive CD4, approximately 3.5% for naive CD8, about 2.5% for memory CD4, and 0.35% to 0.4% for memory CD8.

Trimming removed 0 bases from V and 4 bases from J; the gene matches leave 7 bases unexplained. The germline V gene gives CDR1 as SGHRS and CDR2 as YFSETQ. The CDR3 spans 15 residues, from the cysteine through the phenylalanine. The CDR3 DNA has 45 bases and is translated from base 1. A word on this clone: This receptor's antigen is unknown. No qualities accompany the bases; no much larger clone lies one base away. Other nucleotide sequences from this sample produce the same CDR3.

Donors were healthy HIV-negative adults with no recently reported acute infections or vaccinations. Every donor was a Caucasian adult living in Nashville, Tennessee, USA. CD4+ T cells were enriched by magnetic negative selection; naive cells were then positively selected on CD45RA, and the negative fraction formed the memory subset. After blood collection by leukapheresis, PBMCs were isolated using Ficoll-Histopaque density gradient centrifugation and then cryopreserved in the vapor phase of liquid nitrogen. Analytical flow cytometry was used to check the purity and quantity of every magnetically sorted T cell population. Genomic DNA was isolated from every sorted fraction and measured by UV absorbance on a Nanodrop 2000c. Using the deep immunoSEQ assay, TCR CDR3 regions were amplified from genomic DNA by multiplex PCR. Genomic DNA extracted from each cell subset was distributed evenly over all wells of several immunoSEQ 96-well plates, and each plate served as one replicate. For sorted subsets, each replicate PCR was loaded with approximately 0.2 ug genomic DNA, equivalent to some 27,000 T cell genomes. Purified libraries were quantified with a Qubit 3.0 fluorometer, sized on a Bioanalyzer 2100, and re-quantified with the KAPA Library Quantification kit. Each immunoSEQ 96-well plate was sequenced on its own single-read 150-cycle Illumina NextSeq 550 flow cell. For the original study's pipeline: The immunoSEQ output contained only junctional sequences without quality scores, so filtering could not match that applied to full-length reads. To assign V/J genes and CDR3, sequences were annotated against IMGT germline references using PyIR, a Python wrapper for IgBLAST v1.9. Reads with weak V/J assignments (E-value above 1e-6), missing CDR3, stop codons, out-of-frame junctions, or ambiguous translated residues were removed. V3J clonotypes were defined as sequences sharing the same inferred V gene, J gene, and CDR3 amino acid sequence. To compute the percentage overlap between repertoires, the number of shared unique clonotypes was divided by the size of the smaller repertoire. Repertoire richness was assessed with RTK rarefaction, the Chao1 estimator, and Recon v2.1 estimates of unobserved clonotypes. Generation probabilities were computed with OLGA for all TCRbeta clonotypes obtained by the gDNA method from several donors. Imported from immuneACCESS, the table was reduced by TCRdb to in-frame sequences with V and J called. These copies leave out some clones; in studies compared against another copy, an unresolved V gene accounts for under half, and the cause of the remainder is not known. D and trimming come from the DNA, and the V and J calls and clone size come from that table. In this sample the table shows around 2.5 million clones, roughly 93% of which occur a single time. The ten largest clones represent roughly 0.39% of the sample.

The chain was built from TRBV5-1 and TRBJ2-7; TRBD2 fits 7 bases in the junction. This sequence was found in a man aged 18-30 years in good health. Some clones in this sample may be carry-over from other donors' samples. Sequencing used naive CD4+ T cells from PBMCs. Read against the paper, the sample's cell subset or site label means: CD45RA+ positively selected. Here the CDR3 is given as CASSLVGGRSYEQYF. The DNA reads TGCGCCAGCAGCTTGGTGGGCGGGAGATCTTACGAGCAGTACTTC.